This section outlines one TCR beta chain sequence together with its context. Its antigen remains unknown. The data are from a study of CD8 T cells in Susac syndrome. Study observations and caveats: TCR sequencing and HLA analysis covered a relatively small number of individuals.

RNA in amounts of about 0.5 to 1 ug was reverse transcribed with random hexamers. TCR beta CDR3 was amplified by immunoSEQ covering 54 Vbeta and 13 Jbeta. One entry per CDR3 protein, called by TCRdb with MiXCR from the immunoSEQ multiplex PCR reads. This sample has around 70,000 distinct CDR3 sequences; approximately 94% occur once, and the top ten carry 0.56%. The CDR3 runs to 13 residues. The J segment lost 8 bases and the V segment lost 4 bases, leaving 5 bases of the junction unmatched. CDR1 is SNHLY and CDR2 is FYNNEI in the germline V gene. CD8+ and CD4+ T cells from blood underwent TCR beta sequencing, which was carried out in a high-throughput format. The authors negatively isolated CD8+ and CD4+ T cells and FACS-enriched TEMRA cells.

V gene TRBV2 combines with J gene TRBJ2-1, with 7 bases aligning to TRBD2. The receptor's source is a human donor with multiple sclerosis. Sequencing was done on a sample of CD8+ T cells from PBMCs. The CDR3: CASSGEGWHEQFF. As DNA, the CDR3 is TGTGCCAGCAGTGGGGAGGGGTGGCATGAGCAGTTCTTC.